The rows below give T cell receptor beta chains drawn from one sample of a study of blood T cell repertoires in COVID-19. The method was immunoSEQ multiplex PCR; TCRdb's version includes in-frame clones alone and lacks a portion of them. The sample includes more than 65,000 clones, about 79% seen only once; the top ten take approximately 20%. What was sequenced was peripheral blood. Receptor source: a woman aged 45-60 years with acute or convalescent COVID-19. Both conserved end residues are part of each CDR3. The D gene is left open where the match is weak. Some rows mark clone size as missing; the rest say once, few, many or name a class of expanded clone.

v_call: TRBV7-2
clone_size: once
j_call: TRBJ2-3
d_call: NA
cdr3_nt: TGTGCCAGCAGCTTAGCGGGAGTCAGCACAGATACGCAGTATTTT
cdr3_aa: CASSLAGVSTDTQYF

v_call: TRBV30
clone_size: NA
j_call: TRBJ2-7
d_call: NA
cdr3_nt: TGTGCCTGGACGGTACGGGGTCGCGCGGAGCAGTACTTC
cdr3_aa: CAWTVRGRAEQYF

v_call: TRBV6-2/TRBV6-3
clone_size: once
j_call: TRBJ2-5
d_call: NA
cdr3_nt: TGTGCCAGCAGTCGCCCCCTACGGACCCAGTACTTC
cdr3_aa: CASSRPLRTQYF

v_call: TRBV4-3
clone_size: NA
j_call: TRBJ1-4
d_call: NA
cdr3_nt: TGCGCCAGCAGCCAACCGGGTCTTCCAGAGGAACTGTTTTTT
cdr3_aa: CASSQPGLPEELFF

v_call: TRBV12-3/TRBV12-4
clone_size: NA
j_call: TRBJ1-1
d_call: NA
cdr3_nt: TGTGCCAGCAGCCGGATGACGGGAACTGAAGCTTTCTTT
cdr3_aa: CASSRMTGTEAFF

v_call: TRBV6-6
clone_size: NA
j_call: TRBJ2-1
d_call: NA
cdr3_nt: TGTGCCAGCAGTCCGCGCCCTCTGGCGGGGGCCGCATACAATGAGCAGTTCTTC
cdr3_aa: CASSPRPLAGAAYNEQFF

v_call: TRBV10-3
clone_size: NA
j_call: TRBJ2-7
d_call: NA
cdr3_nt: TGTGCCATCAGACAGGCAGGCCCCTACGAGCAGTACTTC
cdr3_aa: CAIRQAGPYEQYF

v_call: TRBV10-3
clone_size: once
j_call: TRBJ1-2
d_call: TRBD1
cdr3_nt: TGTGCCATCCATATGACAGGGGACTATGGCTACACCTTC
cdr3_aa: CAIHMTGDYGYTF

v_call: TRBV6-1
clone_size: NA
j_call: TRBJ2-7
d_call: TRBD1
cdr3_nt: TGTGCCAGCAGTGACCCCGGGACAGGGCTAGACGAGCAGTACTTC
cdr3_aa: CASSDPGTGLDEQYF

v_call: TRBV7-2
clone_size: many
j_call: TRBJ1-1
d_call: TRBD1
cdr3_nt: TGTGCCAGCAGCTTCCCCTCAGGGGGCACTGAAGCTTTCTTT
cdr3_aa: CASSFPSGGTEAFF

v_call: TRBV4-1
clone_size: NA
j_call: TRBJ2-5
d_call: TRBD2
cdr3_nt: TGCGCCAGCAGCCAGACGGGAGGGATTGGGACCCAGTACTTC
cdr3_aa: CASSQTGGIGTQYF

v_call: TRBV3-1/TRBV3-2
clone_size: NA
j_call: TRBJ2-1
d_call: TRBD1
cdr3_nt: TGTGCCAGCAGCCAAGTGACAGGGGTGGTATACAATGAGCAGTTCTTC
cdr3_aa: CASSQVTGVVYNEQFF

v_call: TRBV28
clone_size: NA
j_call: TRBJ1-1
d_call: TRBD1
cdr3_nt: TGTGCCAGCAGTTTTAGGACAGGGCGGATCACTGAAGCTTTCTTT
cdr3_aa: CASSFRTGRITEAFF

v_call: TRBV21-1
clone_size: NA
j_call: TRBJ2-7
d_call: NA
cdr3_nt: TGTGCCAGCAGCAAAGGGACAGGGGGCTACGAGCAGTACTTC
cdr3_aa: CASSKGTGGYEQYF

v_call: TRBV3-1/TRBV3-2
clone_size: NA
j_call: TRBJ2-5
d_call: TRBD1
cdr3_nt: TGTGCCAGCAGCCCGACAGGGGGCAGAAGCGGTCAAGAGACCCAGTACTTC
cdr3_aa: CASSPTGGRSGQETQYF

v_call: TRBV9
clone_size: NA
j_call: TRBJ2-2
d_call: TRBD1
cdr3_nt: TGTGCCAGCAGCGTCGGACAGGGGGAATCGGAGCTGTTTTTT
cdr3_aa: CASSVGQGESELFF

v_call: TRBV6-5
clone_size: NA
j_call: TRBJ1-1
d_call: NA
cdr3_nt: TGTGCCAGCAGGTTAAACAGGGACGGAGCTAGTGAAGCTTTCTTT
cdr3_aa: CASRLNRDGASEAFF

v_call: TRBV7-2
clone_size: once
j_call: TRBJ1-4
d_call: TRBD1
cdr3_nt: TGTGCCAGCAGCCTCATAGGGACAGGGTTGGGTGAAAAACTGTTTTTT
cdr3_aa: CASSLIGTGLGEKLFF

v_call: TRBV24-1
clone_size: NA
j_call: TRBJ2-3
d_call: NA
cdr3_nt: TGTGCCACCAGTGATTTGTGGGAACAGGGAAAATCCACAGATACGCAGTATTTT
cdr3_aa: CATSDLWEQGKSTDTQYF

v_call: TRBV6-5
clone_size: NA
j_call: TRBJ2-7
d_call: TRBD2
cdr3_nt: TGTGCCAGCAGAACGGGACTAGCAGTGGGCGAGCAGTACTTC
cdr3_aa: CASRTGLAVGEQYF

v_call: TRBV7-2
clone_size: NA
j_call: TRBJ1-2
d_call: TRBD1
cdr3_nt: TGTGCCAGCAGCCCGGACAGGCAGTTCGGCTACACCTTC
cdr3_aa: CASSPDRQFGYTF

v_call: TRBV7-2
clone_size: NA
j_call: TRBJ2-4
d_call: TRBD1
cdr3_nt: TGTGCCAGCAGCTTAAGGTCAGGGGGTGTGGGAAACATTCAGTACTTC
cdr3_aa: CASSLRSGGVGNIQYF

v_call: TRBV6-2/TRBV6-3
clone_size: NA
j_call: TRBJ1-2
d_call: TRBD1
cdr3_nt: TGTGCCAGCAGTTTCGGACAGGGTGGCTACACCTTC
cdr3_aa: CASSFGQGGYTF

v_call: TRBV6-6
clone_size: NA
j_call: TRBJ2-5
d_call: NA
cdr3_nt: TGTGCCAGCAGTTACTTTGGACTTAAAGAGACCCAGTACTTC
cdr3_aa: CASSYFGLKETQYF

v_call: TRBV18
clone_size: NA
j_call: TRBJ2-5
d_call: NA
cdr3_nt: TGTGCCAGCCGGAAGCCTTGGGCCGACACTTCGTACCAAGAGACCCAGTACTTC
cdr3_aa: CASRKPWADTSYQETQYF

v_call: TRBV11-2
clone_size: NA
j_call: TRBJ2-1
d_call: NA
cdr3_nt: TGTGCCAGCAGCTTAGATCCAGCGGCCTCCCCTCCGTTCTTC
cdr3_aa: CASSLDPAASPPFF

v_call: TRBV20-1
clone_size: NA
j_call: TRBJ1-6
d_call: TRBD1
cdr3_nt: TGCAGTGCTACTGATTGGGACAGGGGTTCACCCCTCCACTTT
cdr3_aa: CSATDWDRGSPLHF

v_call: TRBV7-2
clone_size: NA
j_call: TRBJ2-5
d_call: TRBD1
cdr3_nt: TGTGCCAGCAGCTTAGAGGGACAGGGACAAGAGACCCAGTACTTC
cdr3_aa: CASSLEGQGQETQYF

v_call: TRBV3-1/TRBV3-2
clone_size: once
j_call: TRBJ2-1
d_call: TRBD2
cdr3_nt: TGTGCCAGCAGCCAAGAGGTCAGCGGGGGGGTTGCTGGGGATGAGCAGTTCTTC
cdr3_aa: CASSQEVSGGVAGDEQFF

v_call: TRBV25-1
clone_size: NA
j_call: TRBJ1-1
d_call: NA
cdr3_nt: TGTGCCAGCAGTGCCTCAGGGAGGGCTGAAGCTTTCTTT
cdr3_aa: CASSASGRAEAFF

v_call: TRBV5-1
clone_size: NA
j_call: TRBJ1-1
d_call: NA
cdr3_nt: TGCGCCAGCAGCACTGCAGGGAGGGGCGTCACTGAAGCTTTCTTT
cdr3_aa: CASSTAGRGVTEAFF

v_call: TRBV30
clone_size: NA
j_call: TRBJ2-2
d_call: NA
cdr3_nt: TGTGCCTGGGGTGGCGGACACAACACCGGGGAGCTGTTTTTT
cdr3_aa: CAWGGGHNTGELFF

v_call: TRBV2
clone_size: NA
j_call: TRBJ2-7
d_call: TRBD1
cdr3_nt: TGTGCCAGCAGTGGTCTCCCACCGGGACAGCCATACTTC
cdr3_aa: CASSGLPPGQPYF

v_call: TRBV5-1
clone_size: NA
j_call: TRBJ2-2
d_call: TRBD2
cdr3_nt: TGCGCCAGCAGCTTAGCGGGGGGAATCACCGGGGAGCTGTTTTTT
cdr3_aa: CASSLAGGITGELFF

v_call: TRBV4-3
clone_size: NA
j_call: TRBJ2-7
d_call: TRBD2
cdr3_nt: TGCGCCAGCAGCCAAGATTCTAGCGGGAACACCTACGAGCAGTACTTC
cdr3_aa: CASSQDSSGNTYEQYF

v_call: TRBV6-5
clone_size: NA
j_call: TRBJ2-3
d_call: TRBD1
cdr3_nt: TGTGCCAGCAGCCGCGTGCAGGGGGCTACGCAGTATTTT
cdr3_aa: CASSRVQGATQYF

v_call: TRBV7-2
clone_size: NA
j_call: TRBJ1-5
d_call: NA
cdr3_nt: TGTGCCAGCAGTATCGACAGGCGGAATCAGCCCCAGCATTTT
cdr3_aa: CASSIDRRNQPQHF

v_call: TRBV4-1
clone_size: NA
j_call: TRBJ2-7
d_call: TRBD1
cdr3_nt: TGCGCCAGCAGCCAAGATCTTCCCGGGACAGGGGAAATGACGGAGCAGTACTTC
cdr3_aa: CASSQDLPGTGEMTEQYF

v_call: TRBV29-1
clone_size: NA
j_call: TRBJ2-1
d_call: TRBD2
cdr3_nt: TGCAGCGTTGAAGATGGGGGGGACCAGTTCTTC
cdr3_aa: CSVEDGGDQFF

v_call: TRBV5-6
clone_size: NA
j_call: TRBJ1-2
d_call: TRBD1
cdr3_nt: TGTGCCAGCAAGTCGACAGGGGCCAACTATGGCTACACCTTC
cdr3_aa: CASKSTGANYGYTF

v_call: TRBV5-1
clone_size: once
j_call: TRBJ2-5
d_call: NA
cdr3_nt: TGCGCCAGCAGCTTGAGCTCCCTAGCGCGGTCGGCACAAGAGACCCAGTACTTC
cdr3_aa: CASSLSSLARSAQETQYF

v_call: TRBV28
clone_size: NA
j_call: TRBJ1-1
d_call: NA
cdr3_nt: TGTGCCAGCACCTCTTCCCCGTACACTGAAGCTTTCTTT
cdr3_aa: CASTSSPYTEAFF

v_call: TRBV5-4
clone_size: NA
j_call: TRBJ1-2
d_call: NA
cdr3_nt: TGTGCCAGCAGCTTGGGTAGTGGCCGCGGCTATGGCTACACCTTC
cdr3_aa: CASSLGSGRGYGYTF

v_call: TRBV27
clone_size: NA
j_call: TRBJ1-1
d_call: NA
cdr3_nt: TGTGCCAGCAGTTTATATGGCCCGAACACTGAAGCTTTCTTT
cdr3_aa: CASSLYGPNTEAFF

v_call: TRBV4-2
clone_size: NA
j_call: TRBJ2-7
d_call: NA
cdr3_nt: TGTGCCAGCAGCCAAGTCGGAGGCCGGGGGATGGAGCAGTACTTC
cdr3_aa: CASSQVGGRGMEQYF

v_call: TRBV5-1
clone_size: NA
j_call: TRBJ2-2
d_call: NA
cdr3_nt: TGCGCCAGCAGCTTGCAACAGACAAACACCGGGGAGCTGTTTTTT
cdr3_aa: CASSLQQTNTGELFF

v_call: TRBV27
clone_size: NA
j_call: TRBJ2-1
d_call: NA
cdr3_nt: TGTGCCAGCAGTTTACAGGGGGGTGGGAATGAGCAGTTCTTC
cdr3_aa: CASSLQGGGNEQFF

v_call: TRBV7-2
clone_size: NA
j_call: TRBJ2-2
d_call: NA
cdr3_nt: TGTGCCAGCAGCTTCAACCAACAGGCTGCGGAGCTGTTTTTT
cdr3_aa: CASSFNQQAAELFF

v_call: TRBV2
clone_size: NA
j_call: TRBJ1-2
d_call: NA
cdr3_nt: TGTGCCAGCAGTGAAGCGTGGCTCCGACATAACTATGGCTACACCTTC
cdr3_aa: CASSEAWLRHNYGYTF

v_call: TRBV15
clone_size: NA
j_call: TRBJ2-3
d_call: TRBD2
cdr3_nt: TGTGCCACCAGCAGAGATGTACAGCCCGGGGCGGGAGACCCCACAGATACGCAGTATTTT
cdr3_aa: CATSRDVQPGAGDPTDTQYF

v_call: TRBV7-9
clone_size: few
j_call: TRBJ1-6
d_call: TRBD1
cdr3_nt: TGTGCCAGCAGCCCTGACAGGGGATATTCACCCCTCCACTTT
cdr3_aa: CASSPDRGYSPLHF

v_call: TRBV27
clone_size: NA
j_call: TRBJ1-4
d_call: NA
cdr3_nt: TGTGCCAGCAGGTCCAGGGCCAATGAAAAACTGTTTTTT
cdr3_aa: CASRSRANEKLFF

v_call: TRBV5-6
clone_size: NA
j_call: TRBJ2-5
d_call: NA
cdr3_nt: TGTGCCAGCAGCTTCAGGGGTTTCGCAGGCCAAGAGACCCAGTACTTC
cdr3_aa: CASSFRGFAGQETQYF

v_call: TRBV9
clone_size: NA
j_call: TRBJ2-1
d_call: TRBD2
cdr3_nt: TGTGCCAGCGGTCTTCTAGCGGGAGGGAATAATGAGCAGTTCTTC
cdr3_aa: CASGLLAGGNNEQFF